This TCR beta chain is from a study of blood T cells in healthy people across ages. Donors each provided ten milliliters of peripheral blood. Isolated PBMCs totaled at least 7 million in each sample. This CDR3 is 17 amino acids long. Trimming took 1 base from V and 9 from J; bases not matched to a gene: 8. Germline CDR1 LGHDT, CDR2 YNNKEL (reference sequence). For the second PCR, which ran for about 7 to 11 cycles, a sample-barcoded 5' primer and a J-beta primer mix were used. Each cDNA molecule, via a template-switch adaptor with 12 random nucleotides, was tagged. The study obtained at least 2.5 million CDR3-containing paired-end reads from every sample. TCRdb fed the 5' RACE reads into MiXCR, producing one record per CDR3 protein. The sample carries hundreds of thousands of distinct CDR3 sequences, roughly half recorded once.

The receptor was derived from a woman older than 75 in good health. Sample: blood. The chain is built from TRBV3-1 and TRBJ2-1; 14 bases line up with TRBD2. Written as DNA, the CDR3 is TGTGCCAGCAGCCAAGGCGGACTAGCGGGGGGACTAGGTGAGCAGTTCTTC. Its translation is CASSQGGLAGGLGEQFF.